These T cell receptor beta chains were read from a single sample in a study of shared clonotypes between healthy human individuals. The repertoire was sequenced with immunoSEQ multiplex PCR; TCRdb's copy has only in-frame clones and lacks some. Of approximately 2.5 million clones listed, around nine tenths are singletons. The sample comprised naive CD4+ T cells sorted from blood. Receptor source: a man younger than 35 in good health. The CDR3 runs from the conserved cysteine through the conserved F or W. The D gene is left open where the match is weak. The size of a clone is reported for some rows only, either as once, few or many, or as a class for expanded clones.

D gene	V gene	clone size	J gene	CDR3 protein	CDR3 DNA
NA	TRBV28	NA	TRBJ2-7	CASSFQFFSSAYEQYF	TGTGCCAGCAGTTTCCAATTCTTCTCCTCTGCCTACGAGCAGTACTTC
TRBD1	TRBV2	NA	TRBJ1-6	CASSDARGTDYNSPLHF	TGTGCCAGCAGCGACGCTCGAGGGACAGACTATAATTCACCCCTCCACTTT
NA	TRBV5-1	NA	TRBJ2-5	CASSAWETQYF	TGCGCCAGCAGTGCGTGGGAGACCCAGTACTTC
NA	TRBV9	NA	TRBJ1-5	CASSLRGSNQPQHF	TGTGCCAGCAGCCTCCGGGGGAGCAATCAGCCCCAGCATTTT
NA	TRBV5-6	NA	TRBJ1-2	CASNPWDRPYTF	TGTGCCAGCAACCCTTGGGACCGGCCTTACACCTTC
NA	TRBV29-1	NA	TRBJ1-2	CSVETGGYGYTF	TGCAGCGTCGAAACGGGGGGCTATGGCTACACCTTC
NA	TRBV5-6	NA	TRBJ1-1	CASSLGTKAFF	TGTGCCAGCAGCTTGGGAACAAAGGCTTTCTTT
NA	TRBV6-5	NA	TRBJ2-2	CASSSAINGELFF	TGTGCCAGCAGTTCCGCTATCAACGGGGAGCTGTTTTTT
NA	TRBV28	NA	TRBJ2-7	CASSPGDYEQYF	TGTGCCAGCAGCCCGGGAGATTACGAGCAGTACTTC
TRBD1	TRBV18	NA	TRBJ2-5	CASSPMGTGALETQYF	TGTGCCAGCTCACCTATGGGGACAGGGGCGTTGGAGACCCAGTACTTC
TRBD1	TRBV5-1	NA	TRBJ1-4	CASSGHGTGGAGEKLFF	TGCGCCAGCAGCGGGCACGGGACAGGGGGCGCAGGGGAAAAACTGTTTTTT
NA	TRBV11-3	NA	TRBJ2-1	CASSLDSGHNEQFF	TGTGCCAGCAGCTTAGACTCAGGACACAATGAGCAGTTCTTC
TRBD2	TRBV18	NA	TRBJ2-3	CASSPTSGLSTDTQYF	TGTGCCAGCTCACCGACTAGCGGCCTTAGCACAGATACGCAGTATTTT
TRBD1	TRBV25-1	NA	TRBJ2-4	CASSDPGTAQNIQYF	TGTGCCAGCAGTGACCCCGGGACAGCTCAAAACATTCAGTACTTC
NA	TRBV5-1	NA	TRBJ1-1	CASSTGQTNTEAFF	TGCGCCAGCAGCACAGGACAGACGAACACTGAAGCTTTCTTT
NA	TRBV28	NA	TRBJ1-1	CATQTPGANTEAFF	TGTGCCACCCAGACTCCAGGGGCGAACACTGAAGCTTTCTTT
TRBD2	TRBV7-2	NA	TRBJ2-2	CASSPRERGNTGELFF	TGTGCCAGCAGCCCCCGGGAGCGGGGAAACACCGGGGAGCTGTTTTTT
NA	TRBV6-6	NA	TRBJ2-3	CASSYGDTQYF	TGTGCCAGCAGTTACGGTGATACGCAGTATTTT
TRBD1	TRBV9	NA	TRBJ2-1	CASSTLTGGLRNEQFF	TGTGCCAGCAGCACCTTGACAGGGGGCCTGAGGAATGAGCAGTTCTTC
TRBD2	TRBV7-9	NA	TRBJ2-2	CASGGSSTGELFF	TGTGCTTCCGGCGGGAGTTCAACCGGGGAGCTGTTTTTT
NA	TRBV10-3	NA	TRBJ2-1	CAIKLGNEQFF	TGTGCCATCAAGCTAGGTAATGAGCAGTTCTTC
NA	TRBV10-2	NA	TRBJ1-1	CASKRGVNTEAFF	TGCGCCAGCAAGAGGGGGGTGAACACTGAAGCTTTCTTT
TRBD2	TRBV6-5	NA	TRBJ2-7	CASSSQGSGRIGQYF	TGTGCCAGCAGTTCCCAGGGTAGCGGGAGAATAGGGCAGTACTTC
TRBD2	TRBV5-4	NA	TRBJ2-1	CASSSGTSGYNEQFF	TGTGCCAGCAGTTCCGGGACTAGCGGCTACAATGAGCAGTTCTTC
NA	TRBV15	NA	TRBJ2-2	CATSPRGTGELFF	TGTGCCACCTCCCCACGCGGAACCGGGGAGCTGTTTTTT
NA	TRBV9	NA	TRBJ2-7	CASSPRTNSYEQYF	TGTGCCAGCAGCCCCCGGACGAACAGCTACGAGCAGTACTTC
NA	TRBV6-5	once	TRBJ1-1	CASSYKSGGGATEAFF	TGTGCCAGCAGTTACAAATCAGGTGGGGGGGCCACTGAAGCTTTCTTT